Reported below is one T cell receptor (beta chain). The sample originates from a study of glioma-infiltrating T cells after dendritic cell vaccination. Germline V gene data show CDR1 as MDHEN and CDR2 as SYDVKM. Trimming removed 5 bases from V and 3 bases from J, with 14 bases in between. CDR3 length equals 15 residues. The PCR used 60 V beta and 13 J beta primers. Sequenced by immunoSEQ multiplex PCR; TCRdb stores in-frame clones only, minus some. The sample includes roughly 20,000 clones, 79% of them seen just once. The chain combines TRBV28 with TRBJ1-5; possible D gene TRBD1, 5 bases. This sequence was found in a human donor with glioblastoma. The sequences come from blood, collected before dendritic cell vaccination. CDR3 DNA sequence: TGTGCCAGCAGTCTTCAACAGGAGCCCAATCAGCCCCAGCATTTT. It translates to CASSLQQEPNQPQHF.